The 14 T cell receptor beta chains below come from one sample, sequenced in a study of cytomegalovirus exposure and HLA in healthy donors. Use of 60 Vbeta and 13 Jbeta primers characterized the PCR. The protocol was immunoSEQ multiplex PCR, while the TCRdb copy is restricted to in-frame clones and leaves out a portion. The data contain about 190,000 clones, 65% to 85% of them singletons. Sequences were obtained from PBMCs. The receptors stem from a woman between 18 and 29 years old in good health and CMV-seronegative.

This rearrangement joins TRBV13 to TRBJ1-6; tentative D call: TRBD1 (6 bases). The V end lost 7 bases, the J end lost 7 bases, and 14 bases lay between the germline ends. The CDR3 runs 14 residues. Germline V lookup: CDR1 PRHDT, CDR2 FYEKMQ (reference sequence). This chain's CDR3 is CASTLTGLNSPLHF. CDR3 sequence (DNA): TGTGCCAGCACCTTGACAGGCCTCAATTCACCCCTCCACTTT.

The CDR3 here is CASSRPGQGAFHGYTF. CDR3 sequence (DNA): TGTGCCAGTAGTAGGCCGGGACAGGGGGCTTTTCATGGCTACACCTTC. This sequence joins TRBV19 and TRBJ1-2; 12 nucleotides match TRBD1. The CDR3 runs 16 residues. CDR1 and CDR2 from the germline V gene are LNHDA and SQIVND (reference sequence). V trimming: 4 bases; J trimming: 6 bases; junction bases outside the gene matches: 9. The full variable domain, rest sourced from reference TRBV19 and TRBJ1-2, is DGGITQSPKYLFRKEGQNVTLSCEQNLNHDAMYWYRQDPGQGLRLIYYSQIVNDFQKGDIAEGYSVSREKKESFPLTVTSAQKNPTAFYLCASSRPGQGAFHGYTFGSGTRLTVV.

The gene calls are TRBV6-5 and TRBJ1-2, with D maybe TRBD1 (5 bases). V shed 0 bases and J shed 6 bases, with 8 bases lying between them. The CDR3 extends over 13 amino acids. Germline V gene sequence: CDR1 MNHEY, CDR2 SVGAGI. DNA for the CDR3: TGTGCCAGCAGTTACTCGGAGGGGAATGGCTACACCTTC. Translating gives CASSYSEGNGYTF.

The chain has TRBV7-9 and TRBJ1-2; 7 nucleotides line up with TRBD1. Germline lookup yields CDR1 SEHNR and CDR2 FQNEAQ (reference sequence). The CDR3 runs to 13 residues. Unmatched junction bases numbered 4, after V lost 1 base and J lost 8 bases. The CDR3 DNA sequence: TGTGCCAGCAGCTTAGGACAGGGTTGGGGCTACACCTTC. It translates to CASSLGQGWGYTF.

This clone was picked up one time. This chain links TRBV5-4 with TRBJ2-7; 11 bases fit TRBD2. V gave up 0 bases and J gave up 3 bases; unmatched junction bases: 11. CDR3 length: 18 residues. From germline, CDR1 is SGHNT and CDR2 YYREEE (reference sequence). The CDR3 spells CASSLVISVLAGVYEQYF. The CDR3 DNA follows: TGTGCCAGCAGCTTGGTGATTTCAGTACTAGCGGGAGTCTACGAGCAGTACTTC.

This clone was seen only once. V gene TRBV7-2 combines with J gene TRBJ1-3, with 11 bases that match TRBD1. J lost 7 bases, V lost 5 bases, and 7 bases had no gene match. Germline V gene lookup returns CDR1 SGHTA and CDR2 FQGNSA. The length of the CDR3 is 15 residues. The CDR3 here is CASSPNRDRGNTIYF. CDR3 in DNA: TGTGCCAGCAGCCCTAACCGGGACAGGGGGAACACCATATATTTT.

The chain carries TRBV19 and TRBJ2-6, with 7 bases aligning to TRBD1. Germline CDR1 reads LNHDA; CDR2 reads SQIVND (reference sequence). Trimming cost V 3 bases and J 4 bases; bases outside gene matches: 3. CDR3 length: 15 amino acids. The chain's CDR3 is CASSIDRAGANVLTF. The CDR3 DNA is TGTGCCAGTAGTATTGACAGGGCCGGGGCCAACGTCCTGACTTTC.

The chain links TRBV2 to TRBJ1-4, with D hard to call. The CDR3 runs to 12 residues. Germline V gene sequence: CDR1 SNHLY, CDR2 FYNNEI. The V and J ends lost 9 bases and 5 bases respectively, with 10 bases between them. This CDR3 reads CASTSGNEKLFF. The CDR3, as DNA: TGTGCCAGTACCTCGGGGAATGAAAAACTGTTTTTT.

This sequence joins TRBV28 and TRBJ1-4; maybe TRBD1 (6 bases). There are 15 residues in the CDR3. The V end lost 4 bases, the J end lost 8 bases, and 17 bases lay between the germline ends. The germline V gene encodes CDR1 MDHEN and CDR2 SYDVKM. The CDR3 is CASSSIQGRGEKLFF. Written as DNA, the CDR3 is TGTGCCAGCAGTTCCATTCAGGGGAGAGGGGAAAAACTGTTTTTT.

The CDR3 spells CASSPGQGVWNEQFF. The CDR3 DNA sequence: TGTGCCAGTTCTCCTGGGCAGGGGGTTTGGAATGAGCAGTTCTTC. This chain links TRBV28 with TRBJ2-1; 7 bases are a match to TRBD1. Trimming at V came to 9 bases and at J to 7 bases, leaving 15 bases not matched to a gene. The CDR3 length is 15 residues. CDR1 and CDR2 (germline): MDHEN, SYDVKM.

This chain uses TRBV25-1 with TRBJ1-1, with D unresolved. This CDR3 comprises 16 residues. Germline assignment: CDR1 MGHDK and CDR2 SYGVNS. Trimming left V 0 bases short and J 1 base short, with 12 bases between. CDR3 sequence (DNA): TGTGCCAGCAGTGAATATATCCCCACAGAGAACACTGAAGCTTTCTTT. This encodes CASSEYIPTENTEAFF.

The chain recombines TRBV4-2 with TRBJ2-7, with 7 bases identical to TRBD2. The CDR3 is 15 residues long. V dropped 3 bases and J dropped 4; count of bases not matched to a gene: 9. Looked up from germline, CDR1 is LGHNA and CDR2 is YNFKEQ. The CDR3 DNA sequence: TGTGCCAGCAGCCATGATACGAGCGGGGTTTACGAGCAGTACTTC. Protein sequence: CASSHDTSGVYEQYF.

The sample holds one count of this clone. The chain uses TRBV19 and TRBJ1-1; possible D gene TRBD1, 5 bases. V shed 1 base and J shed 0 bases, with 12 bases lying between them. The CDR3 sequence is 16 residues long. The germline V gene encodes CDR1 LNHDA and CDR2 SQIVND (reference sequence). The CDR3 nucleotides read TGTGCCAGTAGTATAGTCCCAGGGCGCGTGAACACTGAAGCTTTCTTT. This sequence encodes CASSIVPGRVNTEAFF.

This clone has only one observation. The J gene is TRBJ1-6, the V gene TRBV28; TRBD1 aligns across 7 bases. The CDR3 totals 15 residues. With 2 bases clipped from V and 5 bases from J, the junction kept 3 bases outside the gene matches. Germline V gene sequence: CDR1 MDHEN, CDR2 SYDVKM. In nucleotides, the CDR3 is TGTGCCAGCAGTTTAGAGGGGGCTCATAATTCACCCCTCCACTTT. Its protein is CASSLEGAHNSPLHF. Together with reference TRBV28 and TRBJ1-6, the CDR3 gives the full variable domain: DVKVTQSSRYLVKRTGEKVFLECVQDMDHENMFWYRQDPGLGLRLIYFSYDVKMKEKGDIPEGYSVSREKKERFSLILESASTNQTSMYLCASSLEGAHNSPLHFGNGTRLTVT.